This entry lists 32 T cell receptor beta chains sequenced from one sample in a study of blood T cell repertoires in COVID-19. Profiling relied on immunoSEQ multiplex PCR, and the TCRdb table lists in-frame clones only, not all of them. The sample lists just over 300,000 clones, 65% to 90% occurring once. Material for sequencing was PBMCs or T cells enriched from blood (not recorded which). The receptor source for this set is a man aged 30 to 39 who had recovered from COVID-19.

The chain combines TRBV19 with TRBJ2-7; 12 bases line up with TRBD2. The CDR3 runs 14 residues. Germline V CDR1 and CDR2: LNHDA, SQIVND (reference sequence). Germline trimming cut 9 bases from V and 7 bases from J; bases unmatched to any gene: 10. This CDR3 is CASSVTSGSREQYF. The CDR3 DNA reads TGTGCCAGCAGCGTGACTAGCGGGAGCCGGGAGCAGTACTTC.

The chain recombines TRBV15 with TRBJ1-1; no firm D call. This CDR3 is 12 amino acids long. Germline-derived CDR1 and CDR2 are LNHNV and YYDKDF (reference sequence). V was cut by 11 bases and J by 0 bases, with 10 bases left in between. As DNA, the CDR3 is TGTGCCGTGAGAGGAGTGAACACTGAAGCTTTCTTT. Its translation is CAVRGVNTEAFF.

This clone was observed a handful of times. The chain has TRBV19 and TRBJ1-2; TRBD1 agrees at 8 bases. The CDR3 totals 15 residues. Germline trimming cut 10 bases from V and 7 bases from J; bases unmatched to any gene: 17. The germline CDR1 and CDR2 sequences are LNHDA and SQIVND (reference sequence). DNA for the CDR3: TGTGCCACCCAAGGCCCAGGGGGCAAAGTGATTGGCTACACCTTC. Its translation is CATQGPGGKVIGYTF.

The genes are TRBV2 and TRBJ1-2; the match to TRBD1 covers 12 bases. Germline V gene sequence: CDR1 SNHLY, CDR2 FYNNEI. The CDR3 loop spans 14 amino acids. Losses at the gene ends were 8 bases for V and 5 bases for J; bases not matched to a gene: 6. Here the CDR3 reads CASEGGQGAYGYTF. CDR3 DNA: TGTGCCAGCGAAGGGGGACAGGGGGCTTATGGCTACACCTTC.

The J gene is TRBJ2-7, the V gene TRBV10-3; 8 bases match TRBD2. This CDR3 comprises 16 residues. The junction had 10 bases not matched to a gene; V was cut back by 6 bases and J by 0 bases. Germline CDR1 reads ENHRY; CDR2 reads SYGVKD. CDR3: CAIRGSGTKPSYEQYF. The CDR3 DNA reads as TGTGCCATCAGGGGTAGCGGGACGAAACCCTCCTACGAGCAGTACTTC.

The rearrangement links TRBV5-4 to TRBJ2-3, with TRBD2 identical over 7 bases. CDR3 size: 16 residues. CDR1 SGHNT and CDR2 YYREEE come from the germline V gene (reference sequence). V lost 0 bases and J lost 1; bases outside the gene matches: 5. The CDR3 region has the DNA TGTGCCAGCAGCTTGGACACTAGCGCTGGCACAGATACGCAGTATTTT. Its protein is CASSLDTSAGTDTQYF.

This clone was recorded once. V gene TRBV28 combines with J gene TRBJ1-1; D remains unclear. Germline CDR1 is MDHEN and CDR2 is SYDVKM. The CDR3 sequence is 11 residues long. V lost 2 bases to trimming and J lost 8 bases, with 6 bases between them. The CDR3 DNA reads TGTGCCAGCAGTTTAGGGAGGGAAGCTTTCTTT. Its translation is CASSLGREAFF. The whole variable domain, remainder taken from reference TRBV28 and TRBJ1-1, is DVKVTQSSRYLVKRTGEKVFLECVQDMDHENMFWYRQDPGLGLRLIYFSYDVKMKEKGDIPEGYSVSREKKERFSLILESASTNQTSMYLCASSLGREAFFGQGTRLTVV.

The chain recombines TRBV5-6 with TRBJ2-4; D remains ambiguous. Trimming left V 3 bases short and J 0 bases short, with 19 bases between. Looked up from germline, CDR1 is SGHDT and CDR2 is YYEEEE. The CDR3 has 18 amino acids. The CDR3 spells CASSSRQATLLAKNIQYF. In nucleotides, the CDR3 is TGTGCCAGCAGCTCTCGGCAGGCGACATTACTAGCCAAAAACATTCAGTACTTC.

V gene TRBV7-9 combines with J gene TRBJ1-4, with D maybe TRBD1 (5 bases). This CDR3 comprises 13 residues. Per the germline V gene, CDR1 is SEHNR and CDR2 is FQNEAQ (reference sequence). The ends were cut back, 7 bases at V and 6 bases at J, with 12 bases in the middle. CDR3 loop: CASNRLLDEKLFF. CDR3 coding DNA: TGTGCCAGCAACAGGCTCCTGGATGAAAAACTGTTTTTT. Based on the CDR3 plus reference TRBV7-9 and TRBJ1-4, the full variable domain is DTGVSQNPRHKITKRGQNVTFRCDPISEHNRLYWYRQTLGQGPEFLTYFQNEAQLEKSRLLSDRFSAERPKGSFSTLEIQRTEQGDSAMYLCASNRLLDEKLFFGSGTQLSVL.

The CDR3 region is CASSEREGSSPLHF. The CDR3 DNA reads TGTGCCAGCAGTGAGAGGGAGGGTTCTTCACCCCTCCACTTT. V is TRBV2 and J is TRBJ1-6; D is ambiguous. The CDR3 spans 14 residues. In germline, CDR1 is SNHLY, CDR2 FYNNEI. V lost 3 bases and J 9 bases, leaving 12 bases between the germline ends.

The CDR3 DNA reads TGTGCCAGCAGTGCCCCCCCCTATAACTATGGCTACACCTTC. Encoded protein: CASSAPPYNYGYTF. The chain has TRBV25-1 and TRBJ1-2; D gene ambiguous. Trimming shortened V by 4 bases and J by 1 base, and 10 bases separated the two germline ends. Germline CDR1 reads MGHDK; CDR2 reads SYGVNS. This CDR3 has 14 amino acids.

The chain is built from TRBV9 and TRBJ2-5; 9 bases are a match to TRBD2. Trimming took 3 bases from V and 1 from J; bases not matched to a gene: 7. CDR1 and CDR2 from the germline V gene are SGDLS and YYNGEE. The CDR3 loop spans 16 amino acids. The CDR3 here is CASSAWRGGIQETQYF. DNA for the CDR3: TGTGCCAGCAGCGCGTGGCGGGGGGGGATCCAAGAGACCCAGTACTTC. Full variable domain (missing parts from reference TRBV9 and TRBJ2-5): DSGVTQTPKHLITATGQRVTLRCSPRSGDLSVYWYQQSLDQGLQFLIQYYNGEERAKGNILERFSAQQFPDLHSELNLSSLELGDSALYFCASSAWRGGIQETQYFGPGTRLLVL.

This chain uses TRBV6-5 with TRBJ2-5; 8 bases align to TRBD1. Germline V gene lookup returns CDR1 MNHEY and CDR2 SVGAGI. The CDR3 is 15 residues long. With V trimmed by 2 bases and J by 4 bases, 6 bases remained unmatched. The CDR3 region has the DNA TGTGCCAGCAGTTACGACAGGGGTCGAATAGAGACCCAGTACTTC. This gives the protein CASSYDRGRIETQYF.

The chain couples TRBV24-1 to TRBJ2-3, with unresolved D. V was trimmed by 3 bases and J by 4 bases, leaving 10 bases between them. The CDR3 is made up of 14 amino acids. Germline V lookup: CDR1 KGHDR, CDR2 SFDVKD. CDR3 protein: CATSDPGLADTQYF. Written as DNA, the CDR3 is TGTGCCACCAGTGATCCCGGCCTAGCAGATACGCAGTATTTT.

The chain joins TRBV3-1 (or the pseudogene TRBV3-2) to TRBJ2-3, with 7 bases lining up with TRBD2. This CDR3 has 15 amino acids. Per the germline V gene, CDR1 is LGHDT and CDR2 is YNNKEL (reference sequence). V was pared by 6 bases and J by 4 bases, with 10 bases of the junction left unmatched. The CDR3 region is CASSQTVGGADTQYF. The CDR3 nucleotides are TGTGCCAGCAGTCAAACCGTGGGGGGGGCAGATACGCAGTATTTT.

This sequence joins TRBV4-2 and TRBJ2-7, with 13 bases aligning to TRBD2. This CDR3 has 20 residues. The germline gives CDR1 LGHNA, CDR2 YNFKEQ. V was pared by 0 bases and J by 2 bases, with 13 bases of the junction left unmatched. The CDR3 DNA reads as TGTGCCAGCAGCCAAGACCGACTAGCGGGAGGCCTACCCCTGACCTACGAGCAGTACTTC. Amino acids: CASSQDRLAGGLPLTYEQYF.

The V and J genes are TRBV19 and TRBJ2-1; maybe TRBD1 (5 bases). V lost 5 bases, J lost 3 bases, and 11 bases lay in between. CDR3 length: 14 residues. Germline CDR1 LNHDA, CDR2 SQIVND (reference sequence). This CDR3 is CASSPAGFYNEQFF. The CDR3 bases are TGTGCCAGTAGTCCGGCAGGGTTCTACAATGAGCAGTTCTTC.

The V and J genes are TRBV20-1 and TRBJ1-2; 7 bases agree with TRBD1. The germline gives CDR1 DFQATT, CDR2 SNEGSKA (reference sequence). The CDR3 has 11 residues. With 4 bases clipped from V and 6 bases from J, the junction kept 2 bases outside the gene matches. The CDR3 nucleotides are TGCAGTGCTACGGACAGGCATGGCTACACCTTC. Its translation is CSATDRHGYTF.

The gene calls are TRBV4-1 and TRBJ2-7, with TRBD2 matching 10 bases. Germline loops: CDR1 MGHRA, CDR2 YSYEKL. The CDR3 contains 17 residues. Trimming removed 1 base from V and 2 bases from J; junction bases left unmatched: 8. The CDR3 loop is CASSQGGLGTSAYEQYF. In DNA form, the CDR3 reads TGCGCCAGCAGCCAAGGGGGATTAGGGACTAGCGCCTACGAGCAGTACTTC.

The V call is TRBV28, the J call TRBJ2-7; D is perhaps TRBD1 (5 bases). The V end lost 7 bases, the J end lost 5 bases, and 9 bases lay between the germline ends. The V gene's germline CDR1 is MDHEN and CDR2 SYDVKM. CDR3 size: 11 residues. The CDR3, as DNA: TGTGCCAGCACCAGACAGAACGAGCAGTACTTC. Residues: CASTRQNEQYF. The full variable domain, in which reference TRBV28 and TRBJ2-7 provide the parts outside the CDR3, is DVKVTQSSRYLVKRTGEKVFLECVQDMDHENMFWYRQDPGLGLRLIYFSYDVKMKEKGDIPEGYSVSREKKERFSLILESASTNQTSMYLCASTRQNEQYFGPGTRLTVT.

This clone appeared a few times. The junction departs from germline at one end; a sequencing error may be responsible. The chain recombines TRBV7-2 with TRBJ2-4; maybe TRBD2 (5 bases). This CDR3 has 16 residues. Per the germline V gene, CDR1 is SGHTA and CDR2 is FQGNSA. CDR3 DNA sequence: TGTGCCAGCCGCTTTGGTAGCGCGGGCTTCAAAAACATTCAGTACTTC. This encodes CASRFGSAGFKNIQYF.

The chain combines TRBV5-5 with TRBJ2-5; 9 positions agree with TRBD1. Germline-derived CDR1 and CDR2 are SGHKS and YYEKEE (reference sequence). The J segment lost 5 bases and the V segment lost 5 bases, leaving 10 bases of the junction unmatched. The CDR3 length is 15 residues. CDR3 nucleotides: TGTGCCAGCAGACGAGCCGGGACAGGGAGGGAGACCCAGTACTTC. This translates into CASRRAGTGRETQYF.

V and J are TRBV3-1 (or the pseudogene TRBV3-2) and TRBJ2-1, with 10 bases identical to TRBD2. The germline V gene has CDR1 LGHDT and CDR2 YNNKEL (reference sequence). The CDR3 contains 14 residues. The V segment lost 4 bases and the J segment 14 bases; nucleotides outside the gene matches: 11. CDR3 sequence (DNA): TGTGCCAGCAGCCGAGGGACTAGCGAGAGGGCCAAGTTCTTC. Translating gives CASSRGTSERAKFF.

J is TRBJ2-5 and V is TRBV4-2, with 16 bases aligning to TRBD2. The CDR3 is 18 amino acids. V lost 4 bases, J lost 1 base, and 6 bases stayed unmatched. Germline loops: CDR1 LGHNA, CDR2 YNFKEQ. CDR3 region: CASSLAGLAGGFQETQYF. CDR3 DNA: TGTGCCAGCAGCCTCGCGGGACTAGCGGGGGGGTTCCAAGAGACCCAGTACTTC.

This clone has a single count. This chain uses TRBV5-4 with TRBJ2-7; 9 nucleotides agree with TRBD1. The CDR3 runs to 13 residues. The trim removed 4 bases at V and 5 bases at J, leaving 4 bases unmatched. Germline V CDR1 and CDR2: SGHNT, YYREEE (reference sequence). The CDR3 DNA is TGTGCCAGCAGCCCCCGGGACAGGGACGAGCAGTACTTC. Residues: CASSPRDRDEQYF.

The chain links TRBV29-1 to TRBJ1-1, with a weak D call TRBD1 (6 bases). Germline CDR1 SQVTM, CDR2 ANQGSEA. Trimming shortened V by 7 bases and J by 8 bases, and 20 bases separated the two germline ends. The CDR3 spans 13 residues. CDR3 sequence (DNA): TGCAGCGCCAATAAATGGTCTACAGGGGAAGCTTTCTTT. It is translated as CSANKWSTGEAFF.

The gene calls are TRBV5-5 and TRBJ1-4; TRBD1 matches 8 bases. Trimming cost V 4 bases and J 5 bases; bases outside gene matches: 13. The CDR3 contains 17 residues. Germline CDR1 SGHKS, CDR2 YYEKEE (reference sequence). The CDR3 reads CASSTFTDRGPNEKLFF. CDR3 DNA sequence: TGTGCCAGCAGCACATTCACCGACAGGGGACCGAATGAAAAACTGTTTTTT.

This clone was counted once. Other DNA sequences in this sample translate to the same CDR3. V usage is TRBV9 and J usage is TRBJ1-2; D is undetermined. CDR1 SGDLS and CDR2 YYNGEE come from the germline V gene. The CDR3 consists of 13 residues. Trimming took off 0 bases at V and 2 bases at J, with 5 bases between the two ends. The DNA of the CDR3 is TGTGCCAGCAGCGTAGGGCAGAACTATGGCTACACCTTC. It is translated as CASSVGQNYGYTF.

The chain couples TRBV3-1 (or the pseudogene TRBV3-2) to TRBJ1-4; D is unresolved. Per the germline V gene, CDR1 is LGHDT and CDR2 is YNNKEL (reference sequence). V shed 0 bases and J shed 10 bases, with 15 bases lying between them. The CDR3 spans 15 residues. DNA for the CDR3: TGTGCCAGCAGCCAAGATAGGGAGGGTCGACCAAAACTGTTTTTT. This sequence encodes CASSQDREGRPKLFF.

The rearrangement joins TRBV5-1 to TRBJ1-1; TRBD1 matches 7 bases. This CDR3 has 15 amino acids. Looked up from germline, CDR1 is SGHRS and CDR2 is YFSETQ. V shed 7 bases, J shed 2 bases, and the junction held 11 bases outside the gene matches. The CDR3 DNA follows: TGCGCCAGCCGAATAGAGACAGGGACAAACACTGAAGCTTTCTTT. Its translation is CASRIETGTNTEAFF.

The chain is built from TRBV24-1 and TRBJ2-5; TRBD1 agrees at 7 bases. With 3 bases clipped from V and 2 bases from J, the junction kept 11 bases outside the gene matches. In germline, CDR1 is KGHDR, CDR2 SFDVKD. CDR3 length equals 17 residues. The DNA of the CDR3 is TGTGCCACCAGTGATGCCGCCGTGGGACAGAGACAAGAGACCCAGTACTTC. The encoded protein is CATSDAAVGQRQETQYF.

The chain couples TRBV5-1 to TRBJ2-3; TRBD2 might be the D (7 bases). V was shortened by 5 bases and J by 0 bases, with 10 bases between the two germline ends. The CDR3 has 14 residues. Germline loops: CDR1 SGHRS, CDR2 YFSETQ. This CDR3 is CASRGGGSTDTQYF. CDR3 nucleotide sequence: TGCGCCAGCAGAGGCGGGGGCAGCACAGATACGCAGTATTTT.